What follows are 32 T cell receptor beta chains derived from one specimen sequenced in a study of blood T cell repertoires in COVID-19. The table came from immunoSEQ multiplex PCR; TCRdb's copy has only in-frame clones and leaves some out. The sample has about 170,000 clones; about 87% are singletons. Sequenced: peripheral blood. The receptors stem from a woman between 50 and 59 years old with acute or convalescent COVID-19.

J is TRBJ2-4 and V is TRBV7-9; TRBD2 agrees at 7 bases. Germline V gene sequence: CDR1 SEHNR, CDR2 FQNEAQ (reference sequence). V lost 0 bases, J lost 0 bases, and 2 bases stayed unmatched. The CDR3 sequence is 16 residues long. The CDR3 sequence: CASSLAGGIAKNIQYF. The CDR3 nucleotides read TGTGCCAGCAGCTTAGCGGGAGGGATAGCCAAAAACATTCAGTACTTC.

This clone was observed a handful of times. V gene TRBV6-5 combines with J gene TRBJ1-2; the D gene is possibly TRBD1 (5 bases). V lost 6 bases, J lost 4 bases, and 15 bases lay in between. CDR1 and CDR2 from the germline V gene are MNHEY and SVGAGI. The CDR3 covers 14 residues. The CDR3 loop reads CASRYESGGYGYTF. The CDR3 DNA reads TGTGCCAGCAGATACGAGAGCGGGGGCTATGGCTACACCTTC.

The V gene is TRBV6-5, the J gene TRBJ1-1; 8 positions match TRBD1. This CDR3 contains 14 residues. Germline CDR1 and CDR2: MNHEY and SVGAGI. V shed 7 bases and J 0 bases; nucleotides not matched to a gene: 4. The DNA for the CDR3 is TGTGCCAGCACCTTGACAGGGGTGAACACTGAAGCTTTCTTT. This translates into CASTLTGVNTEAFF.

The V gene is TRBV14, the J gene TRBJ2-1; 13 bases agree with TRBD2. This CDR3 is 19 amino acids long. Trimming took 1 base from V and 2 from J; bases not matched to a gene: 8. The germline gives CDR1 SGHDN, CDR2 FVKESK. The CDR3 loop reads CASSQVTGTSGKAYNEQFF. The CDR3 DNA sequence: TGTGCCAGCAGCCAAGTAACCGGGACTAGCGGGAAGGCCTACAATGAGCAGTTCTTC.

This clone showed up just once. For the CDR3, the DNA is TGTGCCAGCAGCCTAGACAGAATCTACGAGCAGTACTTC. Translation: CASSLDRIYEQYF. The chain carries TRBV7-2 and TRBJ2-7; TRBD1 might be the D (5 bases). The CDR3 runs to 13 residues. Trimming removed 5 bases from V and 3 bases from J, with 11 bases in between. CDR1 is SGHTA and CDR2 is FQGNSA in the germline V gene.

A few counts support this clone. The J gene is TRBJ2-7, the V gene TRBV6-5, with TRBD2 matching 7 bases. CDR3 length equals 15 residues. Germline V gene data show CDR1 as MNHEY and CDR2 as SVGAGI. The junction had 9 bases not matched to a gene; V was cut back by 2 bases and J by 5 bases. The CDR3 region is CASSYGSGELDEQYF. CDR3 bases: TGTGCCAGCAGTTACGGCAGCGGGGAACTCGACGAGCAGTACTTC.

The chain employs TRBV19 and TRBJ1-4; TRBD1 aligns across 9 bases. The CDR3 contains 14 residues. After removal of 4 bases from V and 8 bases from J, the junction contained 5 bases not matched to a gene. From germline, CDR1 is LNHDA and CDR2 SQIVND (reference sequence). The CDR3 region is CASSTGQGFEKLFF. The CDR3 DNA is TGTGCCAGTAGTACCGGACAGGGGTTCGAAAAACTGTTTTTT.

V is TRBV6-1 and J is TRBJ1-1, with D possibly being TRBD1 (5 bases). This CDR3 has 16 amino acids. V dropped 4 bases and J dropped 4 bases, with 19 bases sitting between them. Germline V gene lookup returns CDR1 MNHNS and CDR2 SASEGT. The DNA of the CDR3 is TGTGCCAGCAGTGGCCTGGGGCACGGGGGGGGCACTGAAGCTTTCTTT. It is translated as CASSGLGHGGGTEAFF.

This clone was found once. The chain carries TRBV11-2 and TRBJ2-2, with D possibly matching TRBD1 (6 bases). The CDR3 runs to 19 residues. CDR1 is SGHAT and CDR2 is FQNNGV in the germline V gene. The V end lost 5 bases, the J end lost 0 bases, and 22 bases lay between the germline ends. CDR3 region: CASSNHRTAYRPNTGELFF. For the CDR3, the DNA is TGTGCCAGCAGCAACCACCGGACAGCGTATCGGCCGAACACCGGGGAGCTGTTTTTT.

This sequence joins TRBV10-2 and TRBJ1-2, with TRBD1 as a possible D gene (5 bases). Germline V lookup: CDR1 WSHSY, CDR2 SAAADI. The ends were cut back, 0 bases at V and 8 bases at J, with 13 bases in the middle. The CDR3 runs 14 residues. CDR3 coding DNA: TGCGCCAGCAGTGAGTCTAGCAGGGAGGACGGCTACACCTTC. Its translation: CASSESSREDGYTF.

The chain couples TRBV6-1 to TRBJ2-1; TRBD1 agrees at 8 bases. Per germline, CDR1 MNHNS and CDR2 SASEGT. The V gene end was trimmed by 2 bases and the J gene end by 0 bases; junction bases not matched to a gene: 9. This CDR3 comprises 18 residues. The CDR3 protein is CASSEPRGPASSYNEQFF. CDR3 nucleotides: TGTGCCAGCAGTGAACCCAGGGGGCCAGCCTCCTCCTACAATGAGCAGTTCTTC.

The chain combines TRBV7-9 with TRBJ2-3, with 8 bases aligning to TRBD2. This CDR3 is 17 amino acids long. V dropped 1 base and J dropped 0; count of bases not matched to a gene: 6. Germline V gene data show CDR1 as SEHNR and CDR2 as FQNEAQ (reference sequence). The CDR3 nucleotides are TGTGCCAGCAGCTTAGGCCCACTAGCGGCTAGCACAGATACGCAGTATTTT. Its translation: CASSLGPLAASTDTQYF.

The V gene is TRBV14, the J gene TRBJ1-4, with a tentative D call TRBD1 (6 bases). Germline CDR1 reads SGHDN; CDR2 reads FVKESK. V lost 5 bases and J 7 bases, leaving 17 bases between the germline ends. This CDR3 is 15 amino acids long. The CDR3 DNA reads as TGTGCCAGCAGCAAGAGGGGGACCGCAGGTGAAAAACTGTTTTTT. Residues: CASSKRGTAGEKLFF.

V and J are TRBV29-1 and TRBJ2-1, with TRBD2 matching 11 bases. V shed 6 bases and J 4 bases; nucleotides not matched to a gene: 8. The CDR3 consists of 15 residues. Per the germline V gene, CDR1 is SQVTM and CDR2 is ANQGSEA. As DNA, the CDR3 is TGCAGCGTGGGGGAACTAGCGGGGGTTTACAATGAGCAGTTCTTC. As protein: CSVGELAGVYNEQFF.

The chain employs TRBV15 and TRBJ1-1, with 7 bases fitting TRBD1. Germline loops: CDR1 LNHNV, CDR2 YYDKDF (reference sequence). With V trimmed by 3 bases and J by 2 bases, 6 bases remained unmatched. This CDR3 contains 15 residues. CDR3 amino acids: CATSSAYRGNTEAFF. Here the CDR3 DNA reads TGTGCCACCAGCAGTGCATACAGGGGAAACACTGAAGCTTTCTTT.

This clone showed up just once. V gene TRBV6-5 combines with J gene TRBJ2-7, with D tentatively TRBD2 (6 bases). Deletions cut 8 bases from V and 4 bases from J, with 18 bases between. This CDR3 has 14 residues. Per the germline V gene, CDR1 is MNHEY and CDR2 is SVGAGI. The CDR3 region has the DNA TGTGCCAGCGCCCCCCGGACTACTCCTTACGAGCAGTACTTC. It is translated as CASAPRTTPYEQYF.

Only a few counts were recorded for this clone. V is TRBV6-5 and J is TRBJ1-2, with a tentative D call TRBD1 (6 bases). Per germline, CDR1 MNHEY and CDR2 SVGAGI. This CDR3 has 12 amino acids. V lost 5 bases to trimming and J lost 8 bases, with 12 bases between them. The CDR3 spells CASSTWDTGYTF. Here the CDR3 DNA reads TGTGCCAGCAGTACATGGGACACCGGCTACACCTTC.

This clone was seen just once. In DNA, the CDR3 is TGCGCCAGCAGCCAAGCAGCCAGCGGAAATGAAAAACTGTTTTTT. This translates into CASSQAASGNEKLFF. This chain connects TRBV4-1 to TRBJ1-4; no clear D. The CDR3 runs to 15 residues. Germline V gives CDR1 MGHRA, CDR2 YSYEKL. Trimming stripped 1 base from V and 5 bases from J, with 11 bases between.

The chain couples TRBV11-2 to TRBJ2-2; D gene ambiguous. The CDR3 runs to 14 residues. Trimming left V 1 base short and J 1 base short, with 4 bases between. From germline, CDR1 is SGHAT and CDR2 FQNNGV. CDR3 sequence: CASSLGGNTGELFF. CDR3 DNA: TGTGCCAGCAGCTTAGGCGGGAACACCGGGGAGCTGTTTTTT. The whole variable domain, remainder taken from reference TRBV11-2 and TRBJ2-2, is EAGVAQSPRYKIIEKRQSVAFWCNPISGHATLYWYQQILGQGPKLLIQFQNNGVVDDSQLPKDRFSAERLKGVDSTLKIQPAKLEDSAVYLCASSLGGNTGELFFGEGSRLTVL.

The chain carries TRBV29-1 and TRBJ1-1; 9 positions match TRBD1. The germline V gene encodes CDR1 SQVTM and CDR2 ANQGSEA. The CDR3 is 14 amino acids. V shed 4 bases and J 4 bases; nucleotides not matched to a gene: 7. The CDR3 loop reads CSVGGTGSSTEAFF. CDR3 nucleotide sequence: TGCAGCGTTGGGGGGACAGGGTCGTCCACTGAAGCTTTCTTT.

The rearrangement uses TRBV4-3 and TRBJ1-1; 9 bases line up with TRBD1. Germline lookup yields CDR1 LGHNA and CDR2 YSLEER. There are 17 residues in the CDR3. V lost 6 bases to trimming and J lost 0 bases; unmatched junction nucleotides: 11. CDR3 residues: CASSTLGDREMNTEAFF. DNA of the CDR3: TGCGCCAGCAGTACGCTAGGGGACAGGGAAATGAACACTGAAGCTTTCTTT.

Here the CDR3 DNA reads TGTGCCAGCAGTTTTGGGGGGAATGGCTACACCTTC. This sequence encodes CASSFGGNGYTF. The chain carries TRBV12-3 or TRBV12-4 and TRBJ1-2, with a tentative D call TRBD1 (5 bases). CDR3 length: 12 residues. Trimming cost V 3 bases and J 6 bases, with 8 bases left between them.

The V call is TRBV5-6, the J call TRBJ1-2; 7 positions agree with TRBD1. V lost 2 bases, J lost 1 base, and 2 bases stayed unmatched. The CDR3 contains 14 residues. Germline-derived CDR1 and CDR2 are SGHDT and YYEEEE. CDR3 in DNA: TGTGCCAGCAGCTTCGGGACAGTTAACTATGGCTACACCTTC. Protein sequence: CASSFGTVNYGYTF.

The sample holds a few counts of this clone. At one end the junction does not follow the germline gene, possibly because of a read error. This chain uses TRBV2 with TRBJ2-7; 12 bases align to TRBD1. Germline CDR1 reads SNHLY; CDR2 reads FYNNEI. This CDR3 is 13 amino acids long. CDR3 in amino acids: CAGRGTGGVEQYF. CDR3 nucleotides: TGTGCCGGCAGGGGGACAGGGGGCGTCGAGCAGTACTTC.

The CDR3 DNA reads TGCGCCAGCAGCCAAGGGTTAACAGTACGAAATTCACCCCTCCACTTT. Its protein product is CASSQGLTVRNSPLHF. The chain combines TRBV4-3 with TRBJ1-6; D is undetermined. Trimming cost V 1 base and J 7 bases, with 14 bases left between them. This CDR3 is built from 16 residues. Germline CDR1 and CDR2: LGHNA and YSLEER.

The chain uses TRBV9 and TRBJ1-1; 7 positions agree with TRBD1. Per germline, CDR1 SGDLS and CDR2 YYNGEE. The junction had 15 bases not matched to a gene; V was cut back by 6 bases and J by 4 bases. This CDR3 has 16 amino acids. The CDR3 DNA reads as TGTGCCAGCACCAAAGGGGCAGACAGGGTGGGCACTGAAGCTTTCTTT. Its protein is CASTKGADRVGTEAFF.

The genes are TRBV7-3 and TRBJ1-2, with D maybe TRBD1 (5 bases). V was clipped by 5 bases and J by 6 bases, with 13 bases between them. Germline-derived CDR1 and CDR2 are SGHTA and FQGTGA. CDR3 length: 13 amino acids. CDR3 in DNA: TGTGCCAGCAGCCGGGGGGGTGCGGATGGCTACACCTTC. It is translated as CASSRGGADGYTF.

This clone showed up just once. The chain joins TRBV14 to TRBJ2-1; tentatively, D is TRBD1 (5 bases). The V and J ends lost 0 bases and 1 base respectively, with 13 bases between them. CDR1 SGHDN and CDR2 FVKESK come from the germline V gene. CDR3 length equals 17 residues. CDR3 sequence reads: CASSQDMGPLSYNEQFF. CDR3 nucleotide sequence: TGTGCCAGCAGCCAAGATATGGGGCCTCTATCCTACAATGAGCAGTTCTTC.

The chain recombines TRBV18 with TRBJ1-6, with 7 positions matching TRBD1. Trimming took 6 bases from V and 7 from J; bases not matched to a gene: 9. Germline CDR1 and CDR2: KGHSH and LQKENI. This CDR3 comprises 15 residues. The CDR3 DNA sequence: TGTGCCAGCTCGGGTGGAGGGGGCGCAAATTCACCCCTCCACTTT. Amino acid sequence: CASSGGGGANSPLHF.

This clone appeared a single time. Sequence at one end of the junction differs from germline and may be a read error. CDR3 protein: CASSYLRFSLSAF. Written as DNA, the CDR3 is TGTGCCAGCAGTTACCTCAGGTTTTCCCTCTCTGCCTTC. The chain carries TRBV6-2 or TRBV6-3 and TRBJ1-2, with D unresolved. The CDR3 has 13 residues. Germline lookup yields CDR1 MNHEY and CDR2 SVGEGT.

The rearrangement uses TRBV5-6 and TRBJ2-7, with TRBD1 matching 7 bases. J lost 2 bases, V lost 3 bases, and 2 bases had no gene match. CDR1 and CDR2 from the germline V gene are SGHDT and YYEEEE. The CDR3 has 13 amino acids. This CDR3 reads CASSYGTAYEQYF. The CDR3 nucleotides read TGTGCCAGCAGCTACGGGACAGCCTACGAGCAGTACTTC.

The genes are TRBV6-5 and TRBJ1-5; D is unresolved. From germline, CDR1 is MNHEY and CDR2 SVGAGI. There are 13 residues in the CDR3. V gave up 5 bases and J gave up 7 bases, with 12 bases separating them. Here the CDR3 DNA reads TGTGCCAGCAGTCGGAGGGTTAGCCAGCCCCAGCATTTT. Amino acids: CASSRRVSQPQHF.